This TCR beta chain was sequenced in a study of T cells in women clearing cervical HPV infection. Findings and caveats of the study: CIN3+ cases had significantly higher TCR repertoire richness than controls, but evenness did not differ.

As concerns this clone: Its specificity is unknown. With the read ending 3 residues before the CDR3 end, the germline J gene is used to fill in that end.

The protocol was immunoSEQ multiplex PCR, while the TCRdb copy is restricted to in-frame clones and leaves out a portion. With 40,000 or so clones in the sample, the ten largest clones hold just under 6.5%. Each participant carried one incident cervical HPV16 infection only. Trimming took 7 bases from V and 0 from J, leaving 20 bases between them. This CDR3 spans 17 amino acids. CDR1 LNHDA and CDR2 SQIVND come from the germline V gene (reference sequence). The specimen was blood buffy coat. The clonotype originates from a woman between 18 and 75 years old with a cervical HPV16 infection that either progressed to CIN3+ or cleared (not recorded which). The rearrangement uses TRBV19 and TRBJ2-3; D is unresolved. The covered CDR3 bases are TGTGCCAGTACCGCGGCGAGGTGGGTTACTAGCACAGATACG. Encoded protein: CASTAARWVTSTDT. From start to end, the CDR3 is CASTAARWVTSTDTQYF.